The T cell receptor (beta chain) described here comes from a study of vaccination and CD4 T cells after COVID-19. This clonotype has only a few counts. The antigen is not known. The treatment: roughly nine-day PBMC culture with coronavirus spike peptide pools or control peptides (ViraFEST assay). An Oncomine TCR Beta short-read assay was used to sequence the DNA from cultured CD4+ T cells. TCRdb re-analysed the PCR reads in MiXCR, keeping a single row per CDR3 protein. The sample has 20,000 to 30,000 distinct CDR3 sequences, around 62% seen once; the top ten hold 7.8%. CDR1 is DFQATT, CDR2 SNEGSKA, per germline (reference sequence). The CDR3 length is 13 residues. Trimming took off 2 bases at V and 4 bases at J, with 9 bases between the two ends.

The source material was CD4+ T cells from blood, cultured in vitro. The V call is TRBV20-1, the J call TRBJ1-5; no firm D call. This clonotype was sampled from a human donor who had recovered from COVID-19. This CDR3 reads CSARKEVNQPQHF. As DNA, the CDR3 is TGCAGTGCTAGAAAAGAAGTAAATCAGCCCCAGCATTTT.